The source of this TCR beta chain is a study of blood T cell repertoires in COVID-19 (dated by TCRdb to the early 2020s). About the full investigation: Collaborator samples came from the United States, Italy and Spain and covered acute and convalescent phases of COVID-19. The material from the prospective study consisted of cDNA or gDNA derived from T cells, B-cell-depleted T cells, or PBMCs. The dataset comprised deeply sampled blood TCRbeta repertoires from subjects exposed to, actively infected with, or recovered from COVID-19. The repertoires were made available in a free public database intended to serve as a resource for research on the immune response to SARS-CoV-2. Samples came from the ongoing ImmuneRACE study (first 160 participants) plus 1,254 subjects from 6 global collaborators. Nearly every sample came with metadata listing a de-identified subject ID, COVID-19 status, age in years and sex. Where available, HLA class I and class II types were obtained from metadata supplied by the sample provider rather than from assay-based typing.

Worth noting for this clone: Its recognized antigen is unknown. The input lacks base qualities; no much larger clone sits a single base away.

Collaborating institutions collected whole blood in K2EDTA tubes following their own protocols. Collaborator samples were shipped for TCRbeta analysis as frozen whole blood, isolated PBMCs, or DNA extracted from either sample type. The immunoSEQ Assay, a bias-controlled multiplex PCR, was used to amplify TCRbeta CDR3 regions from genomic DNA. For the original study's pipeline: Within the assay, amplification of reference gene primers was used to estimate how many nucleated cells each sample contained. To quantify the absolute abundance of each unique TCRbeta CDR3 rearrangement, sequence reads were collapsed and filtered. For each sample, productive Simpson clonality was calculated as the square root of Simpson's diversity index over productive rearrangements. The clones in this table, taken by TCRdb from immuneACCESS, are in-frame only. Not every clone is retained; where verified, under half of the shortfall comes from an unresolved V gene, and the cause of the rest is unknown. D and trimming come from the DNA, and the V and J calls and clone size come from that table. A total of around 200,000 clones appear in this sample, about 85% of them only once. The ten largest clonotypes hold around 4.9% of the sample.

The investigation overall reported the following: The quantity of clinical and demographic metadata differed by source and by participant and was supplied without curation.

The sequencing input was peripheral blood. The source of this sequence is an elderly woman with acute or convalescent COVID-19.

CDR3 region: CASSLSGVSGNTIYF. The DNA is as follows: TGTGCCAGCAGTTTAAGCGGGGTCTCTGGAAACACCATATATTTT. The rearrangement joined TRBV27 to TRBJ1-3, with no confident D gene call. The CDR3 sequence holds 15 residues, the cysteine and phenylalanine included. Only the CDR3 DNA stays, 45 bases, in frame from base 1. A distance of 8 bases separates the germline ends of V and J, which lose 2 bases and 0 bases respectively. According to the germline V gene (reference sequence), CDR1 reads MNHEY and CDR2 reads SMNVEV.